Following are 16 T cell receptor beta chains from one sample sequenced in a study of shared clonotypes between healthy human individuals. This table comes from immunoSEQ multiplex PCR, and its TCRdb copy is limited to in-frame clones, with some not included. The table includes about 490,000 clones, 76% detected once. The sequencing input was PBMCs. These TCRs come from a woman between 35 and 50 years old in good health. Some clones in this sample may be carry-over from other donors' samples.

As regards this clone: The junction differs from germline at one of its ends, possibly a read error. Other DNA sequences in this sample translate to the same CDR3. The CDR3 is CAWSHGAQETQYF. In nucleotides, the CDR3 is TGTGCCTGGAGTCATGGGGCTCAAGAGACCCAATACTTC. V usage is TRBV30 and J usage is TRBJ2-5, with D possibly matching TRBD1 (5 bases). The CDR3 has 13 residues. Germline loops: CDR1 GTSNPN, CDR2 SVGIG (reference sequence).

The rearrangement links TRBV9 to TRBJ2-7; TRBD2 might be the D (5 bases). The CDR3 spans 15 residues. The germline V gene has CDR1 SGDLS and CDR2 YYNGEE. Trimming removed 0 bases from V and 2 bases from J, with 12 bases in between. The chain's CDR3 is CASSVGSGFPYEQYF. In nucleotides, the CDR3 is TGTGCCAGCAGCGTAGGATCGGGGTTTCCCTACGAGCAGTACTTC.

This clone was seen a few times. The V and J genes are TRBV7-5 and TRBJ1-1; TRBD1 reflects the table's D call only, with no check against the DNA. TRBV7-5 is an annotated pseudogene. CDR3 length: 12 residues. CDR3 sequence: CVIGHINTEAFF. The CDR3 nucleotides read TGTGTCATAGGACACATAAACACTGAAGCTTTCTTT.

This chain joins TRBV10-3 and TRBJ1-5; 8 bases fit TRBD1. The V gene's germline CDR1 is ENHRY and CDR2 SYGVKD. This CDR3 has 14 residues. V dropped 8 bases and J dropped 4; count of bases not matched to a gene: 7. The CDR3 loop is CAIATGARNQPQHF. The CDR3 region has the DNA TGTGCCATCGCGACAGGGGCGAGGAATCAGCCCCAGCATTTT.

With regard to this clone: It differs at one base from a far larger clone, so likely a read error. This chain uses TRBV5-1 with TRBJ1-2, with 7 bases matching TRBD1. CDR1 is SGHRS and CDR2 is YFSETQ in the germline V gene. The CDR3 is 14 amino acids. After removal of 4 bases from V and 2 bases from J, the junction contained 5 bases not matched to a gene. CDR3 loop: CASSPWDRNYGYTF. The CDR3 DNA reads as TGCGCCAGCAGCCCGTGGGACAGAAACTATGGCTACACCTTC.

The chain uses TRBV7-2 and TRBJ2-1, with TRBD2 matching over 10 bases. The J segment lost 7 bases and the V segment lost 8 bases, leaving 17 bases of the junction unmatched. Per germline, CDR1 SGHTA and CDR2 FQGNSA. The CDR3 runs 17 residues. CDR3 bases: TGTGCCAGCCTTCAAGATAGCGGGAGGACCCGGGGGAATGAGCAGTTCTTC. It codes for CASLQDSGRTRGNEQFF.

This clone showed up just a few times. This chain connects TRBV2 to TRBJ1-3; D might be TRBD1 (6 bases). Between the trimmed V and J ends, which lost 6 bases and 4 bases, there was a span of 13 bases. Germline assignment: CDR1 SNHLY and CDR2 FYNNEI. CDR3 length: 14 amino acids. The CDR3 sequence is CASRSTGGGNTIYF. As DNA, the CDR3 is TGTGCCAGCAGATCGACAGGCGGGGGAAACACCATATATTTT. The full variable domain, its missing parts supplied by reference TRBV2 and TRBJ1-3, is EPEVTQTPSHQVTQMGQEVILRCVPISNHLYFYWYRQILGQKVEFLVSFYNNEISEKSEIFDDQFSVERPDGSNFTLKIRSTKLEDSAMYFCASRSTGGGNTIYFGEGSWLTVV.

This clone showed up just once. This sample also contains other DNA sequences that code for the same CDR3. The chain links TRBV18 to TRBJ2-3; D call uncertain. Trimming removed 3 bases from V and 4 bases from J, with 8 bases in between. Germline CDR1 is KGHSH and CDR2 is LQKENI. The CDR3 runs to 13 residues. The CDR3 DNA sequence: TGTGCCAGCTCACCGCCTGGGGCAGATACGCAGTATTTT. Translation gives CASSPPGADTQYF.

A remark on this clone: Other DNA sequences in this sample translate to the same CDR3. The V and J genes are TRBV28 and TRBJ1-1; D possibly corresponds to TRBD1 (5 bases). The V end lost 6 bases, the J end lost 1 base, and 15 bases lay between the germline ends. The germline V gene has CDR1 MDHEN and CDR2 SYDVKM. This CDR3 is 15 amino acids long. The CDR3 loop reads CASSKPGLTNTEAFF. In DNA form, the CDR3 reads TGTGCCAGCAGCAAGCCGGGGCTAACGAACACTGAAGCTTTCTTT.

This sequence joins TRBV18 and TRBJ1-1; 7 nucleotides line up with TRBD1. Germline V gene lookup returns CDR1 KGHSH and CDR2 LQKENI. The CDR3 sequence is 15 residues long. With 3 bases clipped from V and 5 bases from J, the junction kept 9 bases outside the gene matches. DNA of the CDR3: TGTGCCAGCTCACCGTACCAGGGGGTGGGAACTGAAGCTTTCTTT. Protein product: CASSPYQGVGTEAFF.

This clone was detected only a few times. V gene TRBV13 combines with J gene TRBJ2-5; perhaps D is TRBD1 or TRBD2 (5 bases each). From germline, CDR1 is PRHDT and CDR2 FYEKMQ (reference sequence). CDR3 length equals 14 residues. V lost 3 bases and J lost 4, with 12 bases in between. CDR3 loop: CASSLGRPGETQYF. The DNA of the CDR3 is TGTGCCAGCAGCTTGGGACGGCCCGGAGAGACCCAGTACTTC.

A few counts support this clone. A much larger clone lies one base from this, so it may be a read error. The same CDR3 is also encoded by other DNA sequences in this sample. The J gene is TRBJ1-2, the V gene TRBV5-5; D remains unclear. Germline V lookup: CDR1 SGHKS, CDR2 YYEKEE (reference sequence). The CDR3 consists of 12 residues. V lost 4 bases and J lost 8, with 12 bases in between. CDR3 DNA sequence: TGTGCCAGCAGCCCACTTAGATCCGGCTACACCTTC. Amino acid sequence: CASSPLRSGYTF.

The V and J genes are TRBV28 and TRBJ2-7, with D perhaps TRBD1 (5 bases). V lost 8 bases and J 2 bases, leaving 19 bases between the germline ends. Germline V lookup: CDR1 MDHEN, CDR2 SYDVKM. The CDR3 runs to 15 residues. The CDR3 sequence: CASGDLGAGPYEQYF. In DNA form, the CDR3 reads TGTGCCAGCGGGGATCTTGGGGCCGGACCCTACGAGCAGTACTTC.

This clone came up a few times. A read error may be the cause here, since a much bigger clone is one base away. V gene TRBV2 combines with J gene TRBJ1-2; TRBD1 might be the D (5 bases). The length of the CDR3 is 13 residues. Germline V gene sequence: CDR1 SNHLY, CDR2 FYNNEI. Trimming pared 5 bases from V and 10 bases from J, leaving 17 bases between. This CDR3 is CASSPTGTDDYTF. The DNA of the CDR3 is TGTGCCAGCAGTCCGACTGGGACGGATGACTACACCTTC.

This chain links TRBV5-1 with TRBJ1-2; TRBD1 might be the D (6 bases). The germline V gene has CDR1 SGHRS and CDR2 YFSETQ. Trimming took 0 bases from V and 8 from J, leaving 23 bases between them. The CDR3 sequence is 17 residues long. The CDR3 loop reads CASSLASRPELQGGYTF. In DNA form, the CDR3 reads TGCGCCAGCAGCTTGGCCTCTCGTCCCGAATTACAGGGAGGCTACACCTTC.

This chain joins TRBV25-1 and TRBJ2-2; D is possibly TRBD1 or TRBD2 (6 bases each). CDR1 is MGHDK and CDR2 is SYGVNS in the germline V gene. The CDR3 spans 16 residues. The V gene lost 0 bases and the J gene lost 0 bases, with 8 bases spanning the gap. The CDR3 reads CASSEYGGANTGELFF. The CDR3 DNA follows: TGTGCCAGCAGTGAATACGGGGGCGCGAACACCGGGGAGCTGTTTTTT.